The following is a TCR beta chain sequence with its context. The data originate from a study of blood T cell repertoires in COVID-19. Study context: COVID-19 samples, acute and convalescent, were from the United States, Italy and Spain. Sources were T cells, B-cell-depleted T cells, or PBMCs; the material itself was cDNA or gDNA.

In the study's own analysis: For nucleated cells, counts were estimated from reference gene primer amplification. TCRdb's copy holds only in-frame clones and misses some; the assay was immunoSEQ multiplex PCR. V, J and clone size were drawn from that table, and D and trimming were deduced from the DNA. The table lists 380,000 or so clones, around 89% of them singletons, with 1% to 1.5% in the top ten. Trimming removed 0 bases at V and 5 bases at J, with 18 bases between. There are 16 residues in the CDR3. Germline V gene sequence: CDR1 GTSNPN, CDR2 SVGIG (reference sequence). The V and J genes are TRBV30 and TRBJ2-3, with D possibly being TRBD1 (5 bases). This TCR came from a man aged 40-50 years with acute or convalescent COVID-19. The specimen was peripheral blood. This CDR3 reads CAWSVLVREGVDTQYF. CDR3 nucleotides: TGTGCCTGGAGTGTACTTGTCAGGGAAGGCGTAGATACGCAGTATTTT. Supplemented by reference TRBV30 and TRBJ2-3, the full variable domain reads SQTIHQWPATLVQPVGSPLSLECTVEGTSNPNLYWYRQAAGRGLQLLFYSVGIGQISSEVPQNLSASRPQDRQFILSSKKLLLSDSGFYLCAWSVLVREGVDTQYFGPGTRLTVL.